The 14 T cell receptor beta chains below all came from one sample that was sequenced in a study of blood T cell repertoires in COVID-19. Some clones are missing from TCRdb's copy, which holds only in-frame ones; the method was immunoSEQ multiplex PCR. The repertoire holds 250,000 to 300,000 clones, with roughly 91% as singletons. Material: PBMCs or T cells enriched from blood (not recorded which). These receptors originate from a woman between 55 and 75 years old in a cohort exposed to, infected with or recovered from COVID-19 (not recorded which).

The gene calls are TRBV11-2 and TRBJ2-7; 7 bases fit TRBD2. J gave up 7 bases and V 2 bases, and 20 bases lay outside the gene matches. The length of the CDR3 is 18 residues. The germline V gene has CDR1 SGHAT and CDR2 FQNNGV. CDR3 sequence reads: CASSLSAGGRAIMREQYF. The DNA for the CDR3 is TGTGCCAGCAGCTTATCTGCTGGGGGGAGGGCCATTATGCGGGAGCAGTACTTC.

The chain joins TRBV28 to TRBJ1-2; 8 bases are shared with TRBD1. The CDR3 spans 13 residues. From germline, CDR1 is MDHEN and CDR2 SYDVKM. V was pared by 7 bases and J by 7 bases, with 8 bases of the junction left unmatched. The CDR3 DNA is TGTGCCAGCAAATGGGACCAGGGGGCTGGCTACACCTTC. Translated, it gives CASKWDQGAGYTF.

This clone showed up just once. This sequence joins TRBV7-9 and TRBJ2-2, with TRBD2 as a possible D gene (6 bases). The V end lost 3 bases, the J end lost 6 bases, and 11 bases lay between the germline ends. Germline V gene sequence: CDR1 SEHNR, CDR2 FQNEAQ (reference sequence). The CDR3 spans 14 residues. Here the CDR3 reads CASSLYREAGELFF. In DNA, the CDR3 is TGTGCCAGCAGCTTGTATAGGGAGGCCGGGGAGCTGTTTTTT.

The chain combines TRBV19 with TRBJ2-6, with 8 bases matching TRBD1. Germline values: CDR1 LNHDA, CDR2 SQIVND (reference sequence). The trim removed 6 bases at V and 0 bases at J, leaving 7 bases unmatched. The CDR3 is 17 residues long. CDR3 in amino acids: CASSSDRELSGANVLTF. The CDR3 nucleotides read TGTGCCAGTAGCTCGGACAGGGAACTCTCTGGGGCCAACGTCCTGACTTTC.

The chain recombines TRBV5-4 with TRBJ2-7, with 12 positions matching TRBD2. Trimming at V came to 1 base and at J to 4 bases, leaving 9 bases not matched to a gene. From germline, CDR1 is SGHNT and CDR2 YYREEE (reference sequence). The CDR3 is 17 residues long. The CDR3 here is CASSLKKLAGGRYEQYF. The CDR3 DNA reads as TGTGCCAGCAGCTTGAAAAAACTAGCGGGAGGCAGATACGAGCAGTACTTC.

DNA for the CDR3: TGTGCCAGCAGCTGGCAGACAGGGAGCGGAAACACCATATATTTT. It specifies CASSWQTGSGNTIYF. This chain links TRBV7-8 with TRBJ1-3; 7 bases are shared with TRBD1. V gave up 4 bases and J gave up 4 bases; unmatched junction bases: 7. The germline CDR1 and CDR2 sequences are SGHVS and FQNEAQ. The CDR3 sequence is 15 residues long.

This sequence joins TRBV18 and TRBJ1-4; D ambiguous. Trimming removed 3 bases at V and 3 bases at J, with 14 bases between. Germline CDR1 and CDR2: KGHSH and LQKENI. The CDR3 has 16 amino acids. CDR3 sequence: CASSPAWATANEKLFF. The CDR3 DNA is TGTGCCAGCTCACCGGCGTGGGCAACTGCTAATGAAAAACTGTTTTTT.

The chain carries TRBV10-1 and TRBJ2-3; 9 bases agree with TRBD2. The J segment lost 4 bases and the V segment lost 6 bases, leaving 5 bases of the junction unmatched. The CDR3 runs to 14 residues. Looked up from germline, CDR1 is WNHNN and CDR2 is SYGVQD (reference sequence). In DNA, the CDR3 is TGCGCCAGCAGCGATAGCGGGAGCCCAGATACGCAGTATTTT. Encoded protein: CASSDSGSPDTQYF.

The chain has TRBV5-4 and TRBJ1-1, with 11 nucleotides matching TRBD1. CDR1 SGHNT and CDR2 YYREEE come from the germline V gene (reference sequence). V trimming: 3 bases; J trimming: 1 base; junction bases outside the gene matches: 8. The CDR3 spans 17 residues. The CDR3 DNA sequence: TGTGCCAGCAGCTCCGGGACAGGGGGACCGGGGAACACTGAAGCTTTCTTT. It codes for CASSSGTGGPGNTEAFF.

The V call is TRBV29-1, the J call TRBJ2-3; 14 nucleotides align to TRBD2. This CDR3 contains 17 residues. Unmatched junction bases numbered 8, after V lost 3 bases and J lost 3 bases. CDR1 SQVTM and CDR2 ANQGSEA come from the germline V gene. This chain's CDR3 is CSVEGRTSGRRTDTQYF. DNA of the CDR3: TGCAGCGTTGAGGGCCGGACTAGCGGGAGGAGAACAGATACGCAGTATTTT.

This clone was counted a single time. J is TRBJ1-1 and V is TRBV9; D is possibly TRBD1 (6 bases). V lost 4 bases and J 3 bases, leaving 19 bases between the germline ends. The CDR3 is 16 residues long. The germline gives CDR1 SGDLS, CDR2 YYNGEE. The CDR3 sequence is CASSRGGNRVDTEAFF. The CDR3 coding sequence is TGTGCCAGCAGCCGGGGTGGGAACAGGGTTGACACTGAAGCTTTCTTT.

The chain employs TRBV7-3 and TRBJ2-1, with 9 positions matching TRBD2. The CDR3 loop spans 17 amino acids. V gave up 0 bases and J gave up 7 bases; unmatched junction bases: 10. Germline V CDR1 and CDR2: SGHTA, FQGTGA. CDR3 loop: CASSLTRLAGSGNEQFF. CDR3 DNA: TGTGCCAGCAGCTTAACGCGGCTAGCGGGATCAGGGAATGAGCAGTTCTTC. Supplemented by reference TRBV7-3 and TRBJ2-1, the full variable domain reads GAGVSQTPSNKVTEKGKYVELRCDPISGHTALYWYRQSLGQGPEFLIYFQGTGAADDSGLPNDRFFAVRPEGSVSTLKIQRTERGDSAVYLCASSLTRLAGSGNEQFFGPGTRLTVL.

CDR3 loop: CAWSSSNQPQHF. Here the CDR3 DNA reads TGTGCCTGGAGTTCCTCTAATCAGCCCCAGCATTTT. The chain combines TRBV30 with TRBJ1-5; D is uncertain. The germline gives CDR1 GTSNPN, CDR2 SVGIG (reference sequence). V lost 2 bases and J 4 bases, leaving 6 bases between the germline ends. The CDR3 has 12 residues.

V and J are TRBV27 and TRBJ1-4, with D possibly TRBD1 on 5 matching bases. Germline loops: CDR1 MNHEY, CDR2 SMNVEV (reference sequence). Trimming stripped 6 bases from V and 2 bases from J, with 10 bases between. This CDR3 is 14 amino acids long. The CDR3 nucleotides read TGTGCCAGCAGGGGTAGGGGCACTAATGAAAAACTGTTTTTT. Residues: CASRGRGTNEKLFF.